The rows below give T cell receptor beta chains drawn from one sample of a study of spatial heterogeneity in lung cancer. TCRdb reprocessed the 5' RACE reads via MiXCR and lists one record per CDR3 protein. This sample carries 50,000 to 60,000 distinct CDR3 sequences, 7.4% of them seen once, and the ten largest clones take about a third. Source: PBMCs, taken at follow-up. Receptors originate from a female donor with early-stage non-small cell lung cancer. The CDR3 runs from the conserved cysteine through the conserved F or W. A D gene is named only where the DNA matches it firmly. Clone sizes are given selectively: once, few, many, or a class where the clone is expanded.

V gene,D gene,J gene,clone size,CDR3 protein,CDR3 DNA
TRBV6-5,.,TRBJ1-1,many,CASSGGATEAFF,TGTGCCAGCAGTGGGGGTGCCACTGAAGCTTTCTTT
TRBV6-1,.,TRBJ1-6,.,CASSDNRQTPNSPLHF,TGTGCCAGCAGTGATAATCGACAGACGCCAAATTCACCCCTCCACTTT
TRBV29-1,.,TRBJ2-7,many,CSVEKLHSSNYEQYF,TGCAGCGTTGAAAAACTCCACTCCTCAAACTACGAGCAGTACTTC
TRBV18,TRBD1,TRBJ2-4,.,CASSPPDRGRNIQYF,TGTGCCAGCTCACCACCGGACAGGGGAAGGAACATTCAGTACTTC
TRBV6-2/TRBV6-3,TRBD2,TRBJ2-2,many,CASSLQTSGAGELFF,TGTGCCAGCAGCCTTCAGACTAGCGGGGCCGGGGAGCTGTTTTTT
TRBV28,TRBD1,TRBJ1-6,.,CASRPGTGLSPLHF,TGTGCCAGCAGACCCGGGACAGGGCTTTCACCCCTCCACTTT
TRBV7-9,TRBD1,TRBJ2-2,few,CASSPVAGGTGELFF,TGTGCCAGCAGTCCCGTGGCAGGGGGCACCGGGGAGCTGTTTTTT
TRBV5-1,TRBD1,TRBJ2-1,many,CASSRTGPDNEQFF,TGCGCCAGCAGCCGGACAGGACCAGACAATGAGCAGTTCTTC
TRBV7-9,.,TRBJ1-4,.,CASSLERGAQEKLFF,TGTGCCAGCAGCTTAGAAAGGGGGGCGCAAGAAAAACTGTTTTTT
TRBV7-2,TRBD2,TRBJ2-5,many,CASSSRSSGVQETQYF,TGTGCCAGCAGCTCCCGGAGTAGCGGGGTCCAAGAGACCCAGTACTTC
TRBV20-1,.,TRBJ2-5,many,CSAAGTDGETQYF,TGCAGTGCAGCCGGGACGGATGGAGAGACCCAGTACTTC
TRBV6-1,.,TRBJ2-3,.,CASSEGGGALDTQYF,TGTGCCAGCAGTGAAGGTGGGGGGGCCCTAGATACGCAGTATTTT
TRBV28,.,TRBJ1-5,many,CASSLISNLPNQPQHF,TGTGCCAGCAGTTTAATCTCGAATCTGCCAAATCAGCCCCAGCATTTT
TRBV10-3,.,TRBJ2-7,many,CAISDPGHPTYEQYF,TGTGCCATCAGTGACCCGGGACACCCGACCTACGAGCAGTACTTC
TRBV15,.,TRBJ2-1,few,CATSRQTGTSYNEQFF,TGTGCCACCAGCAGACAAACCGGGACTTCATACAATGAGCAGTTCTTC
TRBV11-1,.,TRBJ2-3,.,CASSMDSYPADTQYF,TGTGCCAGCAGCATGGACTCCTACCCCGCCGATACGCAGTATTTT
TRBV5-1,.,TRBJ2-3,many,CASSFRQATSTDTQYF,TGCGCCAGCAGCTTCCGACAGGCCACTAGCACAGATACGCAGTATTTT
TRBV7-6,.,TRBJ1-1,.,CASSPHRAGNTEAFF,TGTGCCAGCAGCCCTCACAGGGCTGGTAACACTGAAGCTTTCTTT
TRBV6-2/TRBV6-3,.,TRBJ2-6,.,CASSYEASGANVLTF,TGTGCCAGCAGTTACGAAGCGTCTGGGGCCAACGTCCTGACTTTC
TRBV5-1,.,TRBJ1-2,many,CASSLKGGDSGYTF,TGCGCCAGCAGCTTGAAGGGGGGAGACTCTGGCTACACCTTC
TRBV7-8,.,TRBJ2-5,.,CASSGGGETQYF,TGTGCCAGCAGCGGAGGGGGGGAGACCCAGTACTTC
TRBV7-2,.,TRBJ2-7,few,CASSLAASSRYEQYF,TGTGCCAGCAGCTTAGCGGCTAGCTCACGGTACGAGCAGTACTTC
TRBV7-2,TRBD2,TRBJ2-1,.,CASSLGAGLGYNEQFF,TGTGCCAGCAGCTTAGGGGCCGGACTAGGTTACAATGAGCAGTTCTTC
TRBV5-1,TRBD2,TRBJ2-3,many,CASRTSPPDTQYF,TGCGCCAGCAGGACTAGCCCGCCTGATACGCAGTATTTT
TRBV6-1,TRBD1,TRBJ1-1,many,CASNEAGTVGPEAFF,TGTGCCAGCAACGAGGCCGGGACAGTCGGGCCTGAAGCTTTCTTT
TRBV6-1,.,TRBJ1-2,many,CASSEAEAGGYTF,TGTGCCAGCAGTGAAGCGGAGGCGGGTGGCTACACCTTC
TRBV11-2,.,TRBJ2-1,.,CASSLGYASPLGEQFF,TGTGCCAGCAGCTTAGGTTATGCTAGCCCTCTTGGGGAGCAGTTCTTC
TRBV27,TRBD2,TRBJ2-5,many,CASSLWTGGSETQYF,TGTGCCAGCAGTTTATGGACGGGGGGGAGTGAGACCCAGTACTTC
TRBV28,TRBD2,TRBJ2-3,many,CASSLARGGLSPQYF,TGTGCCAGCAGCCTCGCTCGCGGGGGGCTTAGTCCGCAGTATTTT
TRBV5-6,.,TRBJ2-7,.,CASSLVRGEQYF,TGTGCCAGCAGCTTGGTGAGGGGCGAGCAGTACTTC
TRBV11-2,.,TRBJ1-1,many,CASSLGTNTEAFF,TGTGCCAGCAGCTTAGGAACGAACACTGAAGCTTTCTTT
TRBV20-1,.,TRBJ1-1,.,CSAQLRLHTEAFF,TGCAGTGCTCAGCTGCGGTTGCACACTGAAGCTTTCTTT
TRBV19,.,TRBJ1-5,.,CASRLGLGNQPQHF,TGTGCCAGTAGGCTGGGACTTGGGAATCAGCCCCAGCATTTT
TRBV5-1,.,TRBJ1-2,few,CASRSGEGYGYTF,TGCGCCAGCAGGAGCGGGGAGGGTTATGGCTACACCTTC
TRBV5-1,.,TRBJ1-4,many,CASSNQGTTNEKLFF,TGCGCCAGCAGCAACCAAGGAACAACTAATGAAAAACTGTTTTTT
TRBV6-2/TRBV6-3,.,TRBJ2-7,many,CASSPRTDSGEQYF,TGTGCCAGCAGTCCCCGGACAGATTCGGGCGAGCAGTACTTC
TRBV29-1,TRBD2,TRBJ2-3,.,CSVARGGDTQYF,TGCAGCGTTGCGCGGGGGGGAGATACGCAGTATTTT
TRBV7-9,.,TRBJ1-3,many,CASSPDQGMDTIYF,TGTGCCAGCAGCCCTGATCAGGGGATGGACACCATATATTTT
TRBV29-1,TRBD1,TRBJ2-7,many,CSVTGGVSYEQYF,TGCAGTGTCACAGGGGGCGTATCCTACGAGCAGTACTTC
TRBV6-2/TRBV6-3,.,TRBJ1-5,many,CASSYPWTELNQPQHF,TGTGCCAGCAGTTACCCGTGGACAGAGCTCAATCAGCCCCAGCATTTT
TRBV6-1,.,TRBJ1-4,.,CASSGQGNEKLFF,TGTGCCAGCAGTGGGCAGGGTAATGAAAAACTGTTTTTT
TRBV24-1,.,TRBJ2-1,many,CATSAPGLNNEQFF,TGTGCCACCAGTGCCCCGGGACTCAACAATGAGCAGTTCTTC
TRBV20-1,.,TRBJ2-4,few,CSARGQIQNIQYF,TGCAGTGCTAGGGGCCAGATACAAAACATTCAGTACTTC
TRBV10-3,TRBD1,TRBJ2-5,many,CAISRTGNPETQYF,TGTGCCATCAGTCGGACAGGGAATCCGGAGACCCAGTACTTC
TRBV20-1,.,TRBJ2-3,.,CSARAGQTDTQYF,TGCAGTGCTAGGGCGGGGCAGACAGATACGCAGTATTTT
TRBV5-5,TRBD2,TRBJ2-1,many,CASSLDVGTSSFGEQFF,TGTGCCAGCAGCTTGGATGTTGGGACTAGCAGTTTTGGTGAGCAGTTCTTC
TRBV7-9,.,TRBJ2-5,many,CASGVGQETQYF,TGTGCCAGCGGGGTTGGTCAGGAGACCCAGTACTTC
TRBV7-2,TRBD1,TRBJ1-3,many,CASSLSTGAGNTIYF,TGTGCCAGCAGCTTAAGTACAGGGGCGGGAAACACCATATATTTT
TRBV15,.,TRBJ1-6,many,CATSRDGDSPLHF,TGTGCCACCAGCAGGGACGGGGATTCACCCCTCCACTTT
TRBV6-6,TRBD1,TRBJ1-1,many,CASSSGTGGKEQAFF,TGTGCCAGCAGTTCTGGGACAGGGGGCAAAGAGCAAGCTTTCTTT
TRBV10-3,.,TRBJ2-3,many,CAISDPLRGAFTDTQYF,TGTGCCATCAGCGATCCCTTGAGGGGGGCCTTCACAGATACGCAGTATTTT
TRBV2,.,TRBJ1-5,.,CASSDRSDGQPQHF,TGTGCCAGCAGTGATAGGTCTGACGGGCAGCCCCAGCATTTT
TRBV5-1,TRBD1,TRBJ2-3,many,CASSSTGNTDTQYF,TGCGCCAGCAGCTCGACAGGGAACACAGATACGCAGTATTTT
TRBV7-9,TRBD1,TRBJ2-3,many,CASRERQGLKPSTDTQYF,TGTGCCAGCAGGGAGAGACAGGGGCTGAAACCTAGCACAGATACGCAGTATTTT
TRBV28,.,TRBJ1-2,many,CASSFFGGPNNYGYTF,TGTGCCAGCAGTTTTTTTGGAGGTCCAAACAACTATGGCTACACCTTC